This passage covers 10 T cell receptor beta chains from one sample sequenced in a study of OX40 agonist ivuxolimab in advanced cancers. The method was immunoSEQ multiplex PCR; TCRdb's version includes in-frame clones alone and lacks a portion of them. Among approximately 75,000 clones, 78% were seen once, and the ten largest hold 5% to 6%. The sequencing here drew on CD4+ or CD8+ T cells sorted from blood, taken in a trial of the OX40 agonist ivuxolimab. These receptors all stem from an adult with an advanced solid tumor such as melanoma, head and neck, liver or kidney cancer.

The V and J genes are TRBV5-6 and TRBJ1-1; D call uncertain. Trimming took 0 bases from V and 12 from J, leaving 12 bases between them. The CDR3 is 12 residues long. The germline V gene has CDR1 SGHDT and CDR2 YYEEEE. CDR3 DNA: TGTGCCAGCAGCTTGGGGGAGCCGGAAACTTTCTTT. Translating gives CASSLGEPETFF.

CDR3 residues: CAISEYGNEQYF. DNA for the CDR3: TGTGCCATCAGTGAGTACGGAAACGAGCAGTACTTC. The chain combines TRBV10-3 with TRBJ2-7, with no clear D. The CDR3 spans 12 residues. Germline loops: CDR1 ENHRY, CDR2 SYGVKD. V was trimmed by 1 base and J by 5 bases, leaving 6 bases between them.

This clone occurred a few times. The genes are TRBV5-5 and TRBJ2-1; D is ambiguous. The CDR3 totals 15 residues. Germline V gene sequence: CDR1 SGHKS, CDR2 YYEKEE (reference sequence). V lost 1 base, J lost 8 bases, and 16 bases lay in between. The CDR3 sequence: CASSLSPNSPYEQFF. The CDR3 coding sequence is TGTGCCAGCAGCTTGTCGCCAAACAGTCCCTATGAGCAGTTCTTC.

The V gene is TRBV2, the J gene TRBJ1-1; no clear D. The germline CDR1 and CDR2 sequences are SNHLY and FYNNEI. The CDR3 totals 13 residues. The V gene lost 7 bases and the J gene lost 3 bases, with 12 bases spanning the gap. The CDR3 region is CASTLNGDTEAFF. The CDR3 bases are TGTGCCAGCACCCTAAATGGGGACACTGAAGCTTTCTTT. The entire variable domain, with the rest obtained from reference TRBV2 and TRBJ1-1, is as follows: EPEVTQTPSHQVTQMGQEVILRCVPISNHLYFYWYRQILGQKVEFLVSFYNNEISEKSEIFDDQFSVERPDGSNFTLKIRSTKLEDSAMYFCASTLNGDTEAFFGQGTRLTVV.

The chain uses TRBV6-5 and TRBJ1-1; the D is unclear. Trimming cost V 1 base and J 1 base, with 10 bases left between them. Germline V gene lookup returns CDR1 MNHEY and CDR2 SVGAGI. The CDR3 sequence is 15 residues long. CDR3 nucleotide sequence: TGTGCCAGCAGTTACTTCATGGCTCCGAACACTGAAGCTTTCTTT. This translates into CASSYFMAPNTEAFF.

This clone is a singleton in its sample. The V and J genes are TRBV6-6 and TRBJ1-1, with unresolved D. Germline assignment: CDR1 MNHNY and CDR2 SVGAGI (reference sequence). Trimming took 4 bases from V and 5 from J, leaving 17 bases between them. This CDR3 comprises 15 residues. The CDR3 nucleotides are TGTGCCAGCAGTTTCACGGTAGGGTATGGGACTGAAGCTTTCTTT. As protein: CASSFTVGYGTEAFF.

The chain has TRBV4-3 and TRBJ2-4, with D perhaps assigned TRBD1 or TRBD2 (7 bases each). Trimming cost V 1 base and J 6 bases, with 10 bases left between them. Per germline, CDR1 LGHNA and CDR2 YSLEER. The length of the CDR3 is 14 residues. The CDR3 loop is CASSQAGGGNIQYF. CDR3 coding DNA: TGCGCCAGCAGCCAAGCAGGGGGGGGAAACATTCAGTACTTC.

The rearrangement joins TRBV29-1 to TRBJ1-6, with 11 bases fitting TRBD1. V lost 2 bases to trimming and J lost 10 bases; unmatched junction nucleotides: 7. The CDR3 is 15 residues long. Germline CDR1 reads SQVTM; CDR2 reads ANQGSEA. The chain's CDR3 is CSVEPLGQGVSPLHF. The CDR3 DNA reads TGCAGCGTTGAACCTTTGGGACAGGGGGTCTCACCCCTCCACTTT. Looking up the rest from reference TRBV29-1 and TRBJ1-6 gives the full variable domain: SAVISQKPSRDICQRGTSLTIQCQVDSQVTMMFWYRQQPGQSLTLIATANQGSEATYESGFVIDKFPISRPNLTFSTLTVSNMSPEDSSIYLCSVEPLGQGVSPLHFGNGTRLTVT.

DNA for the CDR3: TGTGCCAGTAGTTCGGGACACTCGCAAGAGACCCAGTACTTC. Translation gives CASSSGHSQETQYF. The rearrangement links TRBV19 to TRBJ2-5; TRBD1 might be the D (6 bases). The germline V gene encodes CDR1 LNHDA and CDR2 SQIVND (reference sequence). Trimming left V 5 bases short and J 2 bases short, with 12 bases between. CDR3 size: 14 residues.

CDR3 loop: CASSLTGNNGQPQHF. The CDR3 bases are TGTGCCAGCAGCCTGACAGGGAATAACGGTCAGCCCCAGCATTTT. This chain joins TRBV6-5 and TRBJ1-5; 7 nucleotides align to TRBD1. The CDR3 is 15 residues long. The V segment lost 6 bases and the J segment 6 bases; nucleotides outside the gene matches: 11. Germline V gene data show CDR1 as MNHEY and CDR2 as SVGAGI.